One T cell receptor beta chain is described in this entry. Its antigen remains unidentified. Base qualities are not provided; no much larger clone lies one nucleotide away. The data originate from a study of control samples from healthy donors and cancer patients (dated by TCRdb to about 2020). Libraries were prepared through the immunoSEQ multiplex PCR assay. TCRdb's version of the immuneACCESS table is confined to in-frame rearrangements and falls short of the full clone set. An unresolved V gene accounts for under half of the shortfall where checked; the remainder is of unknown origin. The table for this sample lists about 44,000 clones; 87% of them were counted only once. In total, the top ten clones hold about 10% of the sample. The CDR3 goes from the cysteine to the phenylalanine over 12 residues. Only CDR3 DNA remains: 36 bases, in frame from the first base. V sheds 2 bases and J sheds 3 bases, leaving 4 bases between their ends. The germline V gene (reference sequence) yields PRHDT for CDR1 and FYEKMQ for CDR2.

Recombination linked TRBV13 to TRBJ1-1; a confident D gene designation cannot be given. The clonotype originates from a woman aged 55-70 years with lung cancer. Sequencing was performed on PBMCs. The DNA is TGTGCCAGCAGCTTAACCGACACTGAAGCTTTCTTT. The resulting protein is CASSLTDTEAFF. Reference TRBV13 and TRBJ1-1 proteins supply the regions before and after the CDR3; the full variable domain is: AAGVIQSPRHLIKEKRETATLKCYPIPRHDTVYWYQQGPGQDPQFLISFYEKMQSDKGSIPDRFSAQQFSDYHSELNMSSLELGDSALYFCASSLTDTEAFFGQGTRLTVV.